This T cell receptor beta chain was retrieved from a study of vaccination and CD4 T cells after COVID-19. This clonotype was observed a handful of times. Its target is unknown. With the Oncomine TCR Beta short-read assay, DNA from cultured CD4+ T cells was sequenced. TCRdb re-derived calls from the PCR reads in MiXCR, one entry per CDR3 protein. The sample yields approximately 20,000 distinct CDR3 sequences, more than 50% seen once. Regarding treatment: approximately nine-day PBMC culture with coronavirus spike peptide pools or control peptides (ViraFEST assay). First, ViraFEST expanded antigen-specific T cells with peptide pools, and next it sequenced the TCRs. General study points: Reactive clonotype counts went from median about 21 after infection to about 37 after vaccination, nonsignificantly.

CDR3 length: 14 residues. Losses at the gene ends were 5 bases for V and 5 bases for J; bases not matched to a gene: 8. The chain recombines TRBV12-3 or TRBV12-4 with TRBJ1-1, with 7 bases lining up with TRBD1. The sample was CD4+ T cells from blood, cultured in vitro, taken before SARS-CoV-2 vaccination. The TCR originated in a human donor who had recovered from COVID-19. Here the CDR3 reads CASSDRVWGTEAFF. CDR3 bases: TGTGCCAGCAGTGACAGGGTGTGGGGTACTGAAGCTTTCTTT.